These T cell receptor beta chains were read from a single sample in a study of regulatory T cells in long-lasting Graves disease. One entry per CDR3 protein, called by TCRdb with MiXCR from the multiplex PCR reads. The sample lists around 450,000 distinct CDR3 sequences; more than 13% were seen once. This sample was shared with a second study, whose subject was T cells in Graves' hyperthyroidism and ophthalmopathy.

The material was peripheral blood mononuclear cells (PBMCs), obtained at new diagnosis, from a patient treated with antithyroid drugs. The receptors derive from a woman aged 30 to 39 with Graves disease. The CDR3 runs from the conserved cysteine through the conserved F or W. Size is omitted from some rows. Given values are once, few, many or a class for expanded clones.

clone_size | j_call | v_call | cdr3_aa
many | TRBJ2-5 | TRBV27 | CASSRGGETQYF
- | TRBJ1-1 | TRBV5-5 | CASRRQTGVTSEAFF
- | TRBJ2-1 | TRBV9 | CASSVGLAGPYNEQFF
many | TRBJ1-1 | TRBV2 | CASSEAIAHWVEAFF
many | TRBJ2-1 | TRBV20-1 | CSAITDRSWYDEQFF
many | TRBJ2-7 | TRBV29-1 | CSVGADRGWYEQYF
many | TRBJ1-3 | TRBV6-1 | CASSEVPGSSGNTIYF
many | TRBJ1-5 | TRBV30 | CAWSFGGPNQPQHF
few | TRBJ2-1 | TRBV7-9 | CASSLVDSDEQFF
many | TRBJ2-5 | TRBV3-1 | CASSQGGSGLQETQYF
many | TRBJ2-3 | TRBV5-1 | CASSVAPSTDTQYF
- | TRBJ2-7 | TRBV11-3 | CASSLGGLAGLYEQYF
many | TRBJ2-3 | TRBV29-1 | CSANSGSGSDTQYF
few | TRBJ2-1 | TRBV9 | CASSAGGSDNEQFF
few | TRBJ2-7 | TRBV5-5 | CASSLGDREAHYEQYF